This T cell receptor (beta chain) stems from a study of blood T cells in healthy people across ages (dated by TCRdb to about 2015). Study-level background: In model experiments, template switching captured roughly one uniquely barcoded TCR beta cDNA molecule for every two T cells. To track age-related changes in TCR beta repertoire diversity, the study relied on deep sequencing normalized with unique cDNA molecular identifiers. Donors were grouped into four age groups: young (average roughly 17 years), middle-aged (around 39), aged (62) and long-lived (82). Donors of different ages were randomly distributed across sequencing lanes to avoid experimental bias. The study analyzed two additional independent replicas of 1 million unique cDNA reads from the same blood draw for two donors, one aged 18 to 29 and one aged 80 or older. Points the paper makes about the study in general: The long-lived group showed more naive CD4+ T cells, fewer expanded clones and increased TCR diversity than the aged group, suggesting age selection. Donor CMV infection status was unknown, potentially confounding age-related changes in expanded clonotypes. As age increased, observed TCR beta diversity per million T cells dropped in a roughly linear way, and a significant reduction was already evident by age about 40. Estimates of total diversity based on one million sequenced T cells were considered lower bounds and underestimates. Observed TCR beta diversity correlated strongly with the percentage of naive T cells measured by flow cytometry. Since profiling was done on bulk unsorted PBMCs, naive and antigen-experienced compartments could not be conclusively compared.

V ends up 2 bases short and J 4 bases short, with an unmatched junction base count of 1. In the germline V gene, CDR1 corresponds to MNHEY and CDR2 to SVGAGI. From cysteine to phenylalanine, the CDR3 is 14 amino acids long. Only the CDR3 portion is preserved as DNA: 42 bases, with reading frame beginning at the first base. This clonotype appeared many times. What antigen it recognizes has not been identified. No quality values exist for individual bases; no much larger clone is one base distant. Library preparation was by 5' RACE. Instrument used: Illumina HiSeq 2500. A second PCR of about 7 to 12 cycles was run with a J-beta primer mix and a sample-barcoded 5' primer. A unique molecular identifier was introduced onto each TCR beta cDNA molecule by a template-switch 5' adaptor carrying 12 random nucleotides. Each sample yielded at least 2.5 million CDR3-containing paired-end reads. First-strand cDNA was synthesized from all RNA with the Mint cDNA synthesis kit, primed by a TRBC-specific oligonucleotide. All cDNA was treated with uracil-DNA glycosylase and then went through a first 18-cycle PCR with the universal primers M1SS and BC2_uni_R. The original methods were these. Each sample was normalized by randomly selecting 1 million high-quality reads, each carrying a distinct molecular identifier. Instead of being binned into consensus sequences, reads with shared molecular identifiers were discarded. CDR3 identification, clonotype clustering and error correction used MiTCR with a Q25 quality threshold and the strictest error-elimination algorithm. Lower-bound total TCR beta diversity was estimated with a nonparametric unseen species model using Euler transformation. TCRdb itself trimmed the public reads at Q25 with fastp, ran MiXCR and retained productive beta chains. Each record represents a unique CDR3 protein, reported with the most common genes and DNA among its rows. These V and J calls derive from TCRdb rather than the authors' analysis. The table for this sample lists around 900,000 distinct CDR3 sequences; 29% of them were counted only once. 17% of the sample is held by the ten biggest clonotypes.

Donors were around 37 systemically healthy Caucasian individuals from Russia aged roughly 6 to 90 years. Ten milliliters of peripheral blood were drawn from each donor into EDTA-treated Vacutainer tubes. PBMCs were isolated by Ficoll-Paque density-gradient centrifugation, with at least 6 million obtained per sample. Trizol reagent was used to extract total RNA from the PBMCs, yielding at least 5 micrograms per sample. For every donor, an aliquot of PBMCs went through flow cytometry to measure the percentages of naive CD45RAhigh/CD27high T cells. The specimen was blood. This receptor chain uses TRBV6-5 and TRBJ2-5, and 10 bases in between align with TRBD1. The sequence came from a woman of 80 years or more in good health. The CDR3 amino acid sequence is: CASSYDRGLETQYF. Here is the DNA: TGTGCCAGCAGTTACGACAGGGGGCTAGAGACCCAGTACTTC.